This T cell receptor (beta chain) came from a study of cytomegalovirus exposure and HLA in healthy donors. Across the whole study: Assignment to the Caucasian-associated ancestry cluster applied to more than 75% of the roughly 400 genotyped donors.

The CDR3 runs 16 residues. V lost 2 bases and J lost 1, with 11 bases in between. From germline, CDR1 is SGHTA and CDR2 FQGNSA. PCR amplification relied on 60 Vbeta primers (plus 13 Jbeta primers). Only in-frame clones appear in the TCRdb table, and some are missing; sequencing was by immunoSEQ multiplex PCR. The sample includes 30,000 to 40,000 clones, 60% to 75% of them seen just once. The TCR originated in a young man in good health and CMV-seronegative. This chain links TRBV7-2 with TRBJ2-2; tentatively, D is TRBD1 (6 bases). Sequencing was carried out using PBMCs. DNA for the CDR3: TGTGCCAGCAGCTTATCCCCACAGGGGAACACCGGGGAGCTGTTTTTT. This encodes CASSLSPQGNTGELFF.